This T cell receptor beta chain was captured by sequencing in a study of early T cells in non-severe SARS-CoV-2 infection. Study as a whole: Unpaired chains resulted from sequencing bulk RNA of unsorted whole blood. Broader study findings: Private and CD4 specificities were missed by VDJdb matching, skewed to anti-spike CD8.

Germline V gene data show CDR1 as SGHVS and CDR2 as FQNEAQ. Trimming took 4 bases from V and 5 from J; bases not matched to a gene: 5. There are 14 residues in the CDR3. As regards this clonotype: Its specificity is not known.

Tagging with unique molecular identifiers was applied to individual cDNA molecules. TCRdb analysed the 5' RACE reads with MiXCR anew, one entry per CDR3 protein. Of 70,000 to 95,000 distinct CDR3 sequences detected, over 12% appear once; the ten largest clones hold 0.45% to 0.75%. The sequence came from an adult who was a healthcare worker with PCR-confirmed SARS-CoV-2 infection or an uninfected control (not recorded which). Sequenced sample: whole blood. This sequence joins TRBV7-8 and TRBJ2-7; TRBD1 matches 10 bases. CDR3 protein: CASSWTGGSHEQYV. Here the CDR3 DNA reads TGTGCCAGCAGCTGGACAGGGGGGAGCCACGAGCAGTACGTC.